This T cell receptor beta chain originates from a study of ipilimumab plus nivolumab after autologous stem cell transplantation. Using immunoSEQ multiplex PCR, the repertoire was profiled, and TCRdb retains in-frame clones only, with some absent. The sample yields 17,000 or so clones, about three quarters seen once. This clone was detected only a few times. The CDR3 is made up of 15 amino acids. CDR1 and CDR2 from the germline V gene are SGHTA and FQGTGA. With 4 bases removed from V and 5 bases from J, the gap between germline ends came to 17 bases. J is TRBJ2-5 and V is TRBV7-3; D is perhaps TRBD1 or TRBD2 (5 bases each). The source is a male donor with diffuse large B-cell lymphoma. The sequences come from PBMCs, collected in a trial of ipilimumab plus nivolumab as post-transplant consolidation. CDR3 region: CASSSRGGVVETQYF. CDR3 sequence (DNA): TGTGCCAGCAGCTCACGTGGGGGAGTCGTCGAGACCCAGTACTTC.